The rows below give T cell receptor beta chains drawn from one sample of a study of shared clonotypes between healthy human individuals. The method was immunoSEQ multiplex PCR; TCRdb's version includes in-frame clones alone and lacks a portion of them. This table holds around 2.5 million clones, under 95% found once. Sequenced sample: naive CD4+ T cells from PBMCs. The receptors originated from a man aged 18-30 years in good health. Some clones in this sample may be carry-over from other donors' samples. CDR3s include the opening cysteine and the closing phenylalanine or tryptophan. D genes are given only for firm matches. Clone sizes are given selectively: once, few, many, or a class where the clone is expanded.

v_gene: TRBV27; abundance: -; j_gene: TRBJ1-1; d_gene: -; CDR3nt: TGTGCCAGCAGTCCACGGATCTACACTGAAGCTTTCTTT; CDR3aa: CASSPRIYTEAFF
v_gene: TRBV5-1; abundance: -; j_gene: TRBJ2-3; d_gene: -; CDR3nt: TGCGCCAGCAGCTTGGTTGTCGCAGATACGCAGTATTTT; CDR3aa: CASSLVVADTQYF
v_gene: TRBV5-8; abundance: -; j_gene: TRBJ2-5; d_gene: TRBD2; CDR3nt: TGTGCCAGCAGCACACCGGGACTAGCTAAAGAGACCCAGTACTTC; CDR3aa: CASSTPGLAKETQYF
v_gene: TRBV7-2; abundance: -; j_gene: TRBJ2-7; d_gene: -; CDR3nt: TGTGCCAGCAGCATCAGGGGTTCACCCGAGCAGTACTTC; CDR3aa: CASSIRGSPEQYF
v_gene: TRBV5-1; abundance: -; j_gene: TRBJ2-7; d_gene: TRBD1; CDR3nt: TGCGCCAGCAGCTTGGCCACAGGGGGCATCGAGCAGTACTTC; CDR3aa: CASSLATGGIEQYF
v_gene: TRBV6-6; abundance: -; j_gene: TRBJ1-3; d_gene: -; CDR3nt: TGTGCCAGCAGTTTGGGCACAGAAGGAAACACCATATATTTT; CDR3aa: CASSLGTEGNTIYF
v_gene: TRBV25-1; abundance: -; j_gene: TRBJ2-2; d_gene: -; CDR3nt: TGTGCCAGCATTTCACAGACCAACACCGGGGAGCTGTTTTTT; CDR3aa: CASISQTNTGELFF
v_gene: TRBV7-2; abundance: once; j_gene: TRBJ2-3; d_gene: -; CDR3nt: TGTGCCAGCAGCTTAGTGCGGAGGGCTCCAGATACGCAGTATTTT; CDR3aa: CASSLVRRAPDTQYF
v_gene: TRBV14; abundance: few; j_gene: TRBJ1-5; d_gene: -; CDR3nt: TGTGCCAGCAGCCAAGATATGGATCAGCCCCAGCATTTT; CDR3aa: CASSQDMDQPQHF
v_gene: TRBV28; abundance: -; j_gene: TRBJ1-5; d_gene: -; CDR3nt: TGTGCCAGCAGGCTTACGACATTTAGCAATCAGCCCCAGCATTTT; CDR3aa: CASRLTTFSNQPQHF
v_gene: TRBV28; abundance: -; j_gene: TRBJ1-5; d_gene: -; CDR3nt: TGTGCCAGCAGTTTATTGCCGGGGCCCCAGCATTTT; CDR3aa: CASSLLPGPQHF
v_gene: TRBV6-1; abundance: -; j_gene: TRBJ1-2; d_gene: TRBD1; CDR3nt: TGTGCCAGCAAAACCTACAGGGGGCAAGGCTACACCTTC; CDR3aa: CASKTYRGQGYTF
v_gene: TRBV4-1; abundance: -; j_gene: TRBJ2-7; d_gene: TRBD1; CDR3nt: TGCGCCAGCAGCCAAGGACAGGGGGCGCAGGTCTACGAGCAGTACTTC; CDR3aa: CASSQGQGAQVYEQYF
v_gene: TRBV19; abundance: -; j_gene: TRBJ1-5; d_gene: -; CDR3nt: TGTGCCAGTAGAGGGACCATCCGGGCAGGGATGAATCAGCCCCAGCATTTT; CDR3aa: CASRGTIRAGMNQPQHF
v_gene: TRBV6-1; abundance: -; j_gene: TRBJ2-3; d_gene: -; CDR3nt: TGTGCCAGCAGCCCTGGGGGCACAGATACGCAGTATTTT; CDR3aa: CASSPGGTDTQYF
v_gene: TRBV5-1; abundance: -; j_gene: TRBJ2-3; d_gene: -; CDR3nt: TGCGCCAGCAGCTTGGCGCGGGGCTTCGATACGCAGTATTTT; CDR3aa: CASSLARGFDTQYF
v_gene: TRBV28; abundance: -; j_gene: TRBJ2-5; d_gene: -; CDR3nt: TGTGCCAGCAGTATAGAAGAGACCCAGTACTTC; CDR3aa: CASSIEETQYF
v_gene: TRBV30; abundance: once; j_gene: TRBJ1-5; d_gene: -; CDR3nt: TGTGCCTGGAGTGGGACGGGTAGCAATCAGCCCCAGCATTTT; CDR3aa: CAWSGTGSNQPQHF
v_gene: TRBV5-4; abundance: -; j_gene: TRBJ1-2; d_gene: -; CDR3nt: TGTGCCAGCACCCCGGGGGGGGCGCTGGGCTATGGCTACACCTTC; CDR3aa: CASTPGGALGYGYTF
v_gene: TRBV10-3; abundance: -; j_gene: TRBJ2-5; d_gene: -; CDR3nt: TGTGCCATCAGTGGCGGTGGCGAGACCCAGTACTTC; CDR3aa: CAISGGGETQYF
v_gene: TRBV10-1; abundance: -; j_gene: TRBJ2-1; d_gene: TRBD2; CDR3nt: TGCGCCAACCCCGGGACTAGCGGGTTGAATGAGCAGTTCTTC; CDR3aa: CANPGTSGLNEQFF
v_gene: TRBV5-5; abundance: -; j_gene: TRBJ1-2; d_gene: TRBD1; CDR3nt: TGTGCCAGCAGCCTACCGGGACAGGGAGTAGGTGGCTACACCTTC; CDR3aa: CASSLPGQGVGGYTF
v_gene: TRBV27; abundance: -; j_gene: TRBJ1-5; d_gene: TRBD1; CDR3nt: TGTGCCAGCAGTTCGTTCCCCGGGACAGGGGGCATGCCCCAGCATTTT; CDR3aa: CASSSFPGTGGMPQHF
v_gene: TRBV6-6; abundance: -; j_gene: TRBJ2-1; d_gene: -; CDR3nt: TGTGCCACCCTAGGGATGATACGGGCCGCGGGCGATGAGCAGTTCTTC; CDR3aa: CATLGMIRAAGDEQFF
v_gene: TRBV7-3; abundance: -; j_gene: TRBJ1-3; d_gene: -; CDR3nt: TGTGCCAGCAGCCCTGGGCGGGGATTAGGAAACACCATATATTTT; CDR3aa: CASSPGRGLGNTIYF
v_gene: TRBV21-1; abundance: -; j_gene: TRBJ2-5; d_gene: -; CDR3nt: TGTGCCAGCAGCCTCTTGCGGACCCGGGGGACCCAGTACTTC; CDR3aa: CASSLLRTRGTQYF
v_gene: TRBV19; abundance: -; j_gene: TRBJ2-2; d_gene: -; CDR3nt: TGTGCCAGTAGCCGGGACGGATTCACCGGGGAGCTGTTTTTT; CDR3aa: CASSRDGFTGELFF
v_gene: TRBV28; abundance: -; j_gene: TRBJ1-4; d_gene: -; CDR3nt: TGTGCCAGCGGATATCTTTCAAGCGGCGAAAAACTGTTTTTT; CDR3aa: CASGYLSSGEKLFF
v_gene: TRBV18; abundance: -; j_gene: TRBJ2-1; d_gene: -; CDR3nt: TGTGCCAGCTCACGGCAGGCGGCCAATGAGCAGTTCTTC; CDR3aa: CASSRQAANEQFF
v_gene: TRBV4-1; abundance: -; j_gene: TRBJ1-5; d_gene: -; CDR3nt: TGCGCCAGCAGCCCCCAGGGTCGTCAGCCCCAGCATTTT; CDR3aa: CASSPQGRQPQHF
v_gene: TRBV30; abundance: -; j_gene: TRBJ2-3; d_gene: -; CDR3nt: TGTGCCTGGAGTGTGAAGCGGGTAGGCACAGATACGCAGTATTTT; CDR3aa: CAWSVKRVGTDTQYF
v_gene: TRBV30; abundance: -; j_gene: TRBJ2-2; d_gene: -; CDR3nt: TGTGCCTGGAGTTACAGAGCCACCGGGGAGCTGTTTTTT; CDR3aa: CAWSYRATGELFF
v_gene: TRBV7-3; abundance: few; j_gene: TRBJ2-5; d_gene: -; CDR3nt: TGTGCCAGCAGCTTCGGGGCCCAAGAGACCCAGTACTTC; CDR3aa: CASSFGAQETQYF
v_gene: TRBV30; abundance: once; j_gene: TRBJ1-3; d_gene: -; CDR3nt: TGTGCCTGGAGTGTGGGCACAAACACCATATATTTT; CDR3aa: CAWSVGTNTIYF
v_gene: TRBV5-8; abundance: -; j_gene: TRBJ2-7; d_gene: -; CDR3nt: TGTGCCAGCAGCTTGGCCGGTAATGTGCCCTACGAGCAGTACTTC; CDR3aa: CASSLAGNVPYEQYF
v_gene: TRBV5-1; abundance: -; j_gene: TRBJ2-5; d_gene: TRBD1; CDR3nt: TGCGCCAGCAGCTTCCGACAGGGAGAGGGAGAGACCCAGTACTTC; CDR3aa: CASSFRQGEGETQYF
v_gene: TRBV27; abundance: -; j_gene: TRBJ2-1; d_gene: TRBD1; CDR3nt: TGTGCCAGCCCAAACCTCCGGGACAGAAGACCGGGTGACAATGAGCAGTTCTTC; CDR3aa: CASPNLRDRRPGDNEQFF
v_gene: TRBV9; abundance: -; j_gene: TRBJ2-1; d_gene: TRBD2; CDR3nt: TGTGCCAGCAGCGTAGGACTAGCGATTTACAATGAGCAGTTCTTC; CDR3aa: CASSVGLAIYNEQFF
v_gene: TRBV21-1; abundance: -; j_gene: TRBJ2-5; d_gene: -; CDR3nt: TGTGCCAGCAGCAAAGGCTTACGAGAGACCCAGTACTTC; CDR3aa: CASSKGLRETQYF
v_gene: TRBV5-1; abundance: once; j_gene: TRBJ2-7; d_gene: TRBD1; CDR3nt: TGCGCCAGCAGCTTGGGGACAGGGCTCAACGAGCAGTACTTC; CDR3aa: CASSLGTGLNEQYF
v_gene: TRBV27; abundance: -; j_gene: TRBJ2-7; d_gene: TRBD1; CDR3nt: TGTGCCAGCAGTTGGGACAGGGATAGTGGAGAGCAGTACTTC; CDR3aa: CASSWDRDSGEQYF
v_gene: TRBV27; abundance: -; j_gene: TRBJ2-7; d_gene: -; CDR3nt: TGTGCCAGCAGTCCCGGTTTACGGCGGAGTTCCTACGAGCAGTACTTC; CDR3aa: CASSPGLRRSSYEQYF
v_gene: TRBV28; abundance: -; j_gene: TRBJ2-7; d_gene: TRBD2; CDR3nt: TGTGCCAGCAGCCTAGCGGGAGCTCAAGGCGAGCAGTACTTC; CDR3aa: CASSLAGAQGEQYF
v_gene: TRBV28; abundance: -; j_gene: TRBJ1-1; d_gene: TRBD1; CDR3nt: TGTGCCAGCAGTCTGGGACAGGGGAACACTGAAGCTTTCTTT; CDR3aa: CASSLGQGNTEAFF
v_gene: TRBV18; abundance: -; j_gene: TRBJ1-5; d_gene: -; CDR3nt: TGTGCCAGCTCCGAATTTAGCAATCAGCCCCAGCATTTT; CDR3aa: CASSEFSNQPQHF
v_gene: TRBV4-1; abundance: -; j_gene: TRBJ1-6; d_gene: -; CDR3nt: TGCGCCAGCAGCCAGGAACGCCTCTATAATTCACCCCTCCACTTT; CDR3aa: CASSQERLYNSPLHF
v_gene: TRBV5-1; abundance: -; j_gene: TRBJ2-3; d_gene: -; CDR3nt: TGCGCCAGCAGCTTGGCCGGTGTGGGGGAGGCAGATACGCAGTATTTT; CDR3aa: CASSLAGVGEADTQYF
v_gene: TRBV7-9; abundance: -; j_gene: TRBJ2-1; d_gene: TRBD2; CDR3nt: TGTGCCAGCAGCCCCGGGACTAGCGGGTATCCCTACAATGAGCAGTTCTTC; CDR3aa: CASSPGTSGYPYNEQFF
v_gene: TRBV28; abundance: -; j_gene: TRBJ2-2; d_gene: -; CDR3nt: TGTGCCAGCAGTTTAGCAGGGGCGGGGCACACCGGGGAGCTGTTTTTT; CDR3aa: CASSLAGAGHTGELFF
v_gene: TRBV11-3; abundance: -; j_gene: TRBJ2-5; d_gene: TRBD1; CDR3nt: TGTGCCAGCAGCGAAGGACAGGGGGCCCAAGAGACCCAGTACTTC; CDR3aa: CASSEGQGAQETQYF
v_gene: TRBV18; abundance: -; j_gene: TRBJ1-3; d_gene: TRBD1; CDR3nt: TGTGCCAGCTCACCCGGACAGGCAAACTCTGGAAACACCATATATTTT; CDR3aa: CASSPGQANSGNTIYF
v_gene: TRBV6-1; abundance: -; j_gene: TRBJ2-7; d_gene: -; CDR3nt: TGTGCCAGCAGTCCCCAGGGGCCCTACGAGCAGTACTTC; CDR3aa: CASSPQGPYEQYF
v_gene: TRBV28; abundance: -; j_gene: TRBJ2-5; d_gene: TRBD2; CDR3nt: TGTGCCAGCAGCCTAGGGACTAGCGGGGGGACCCAGTACTTC; CDR3aa: CASSLGTSGGTQYF
v_gene: TRBV7-3; abundance: once; j_gene: TRBJ2-1; d_gene: TRBD2; CDR3nt: TGTGCCAGCAGCAAGGTGCCTAGCGGGAGTTCCTACAGCTTCTACAATGAGCAGTTCTTC; CDR3aa: CASSKVPSGSSYSFYNEQFF
v_gene: TRBV5-1; abundance: -; j_gene: TRBJ2-7; d_gene: -; CDR3nt: TGCGCCAGCAGCCTCGGGACATACGACTACGAGCAGTACTTC; CDR3aa: CASSLGTYDYEQYF
v_gene: TRBV19; abundance: -; j_gene: TRBJ2-5; d_gene: -; CDR3nt: TGTGCCAGTAGTATTTCCAGGGGTGAAGAGACCCAGTACTTC; CDR3aa: CASSISRGEETQYF